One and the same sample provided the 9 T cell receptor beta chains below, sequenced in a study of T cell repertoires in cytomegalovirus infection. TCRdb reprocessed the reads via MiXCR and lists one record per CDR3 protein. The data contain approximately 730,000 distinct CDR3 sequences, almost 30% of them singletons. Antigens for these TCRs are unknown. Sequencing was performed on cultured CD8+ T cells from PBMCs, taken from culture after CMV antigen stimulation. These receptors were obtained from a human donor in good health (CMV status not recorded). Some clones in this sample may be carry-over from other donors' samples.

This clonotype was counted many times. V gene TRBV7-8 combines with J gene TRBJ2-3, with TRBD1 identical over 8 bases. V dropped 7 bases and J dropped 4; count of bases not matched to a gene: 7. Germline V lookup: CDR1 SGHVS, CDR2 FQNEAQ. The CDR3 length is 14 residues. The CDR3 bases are TGTGCCAGCATCTTGCAGGGGGCGTCAGATACGCAGTATTTT. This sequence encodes CASILQGASDTQYF.

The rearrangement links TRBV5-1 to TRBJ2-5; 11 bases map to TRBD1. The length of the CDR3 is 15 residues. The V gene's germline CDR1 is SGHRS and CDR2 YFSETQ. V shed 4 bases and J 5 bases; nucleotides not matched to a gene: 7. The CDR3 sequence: CASSLDRGHGETQYF. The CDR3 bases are TGCGCCAGCAGCCTGGACAGGGGGCATGGGGAGACCCAGTACTTC. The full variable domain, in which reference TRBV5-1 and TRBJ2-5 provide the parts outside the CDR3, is KAGVTQTPRYLIKTRGQQVTLSCSPISGHRSVSWYQQTPGQGLQFLFEYFSETQRNKGNFPGRFSGRQFSNSRSEMNVSTLELGDSALYLCASSLDRGHGETQYFGPGTRLLVL.

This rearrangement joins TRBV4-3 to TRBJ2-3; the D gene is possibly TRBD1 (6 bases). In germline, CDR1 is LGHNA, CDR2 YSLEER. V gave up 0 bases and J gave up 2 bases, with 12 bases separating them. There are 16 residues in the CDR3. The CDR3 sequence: CASSQDGNRATDTQYF. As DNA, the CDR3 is TGCGCCAGCAGCCAAGATGGTAACAGGGCCACAGATACGCAGTATTTT.

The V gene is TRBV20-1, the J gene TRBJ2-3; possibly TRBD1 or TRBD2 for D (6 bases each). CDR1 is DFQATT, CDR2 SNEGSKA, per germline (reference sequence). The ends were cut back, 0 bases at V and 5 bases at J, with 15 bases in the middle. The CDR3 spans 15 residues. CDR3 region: CSARDNRGHKDTQYF. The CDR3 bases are TGCAGTGCTAGAGATAACCGGGGGCATAAAGATACGCAGTATTTT.

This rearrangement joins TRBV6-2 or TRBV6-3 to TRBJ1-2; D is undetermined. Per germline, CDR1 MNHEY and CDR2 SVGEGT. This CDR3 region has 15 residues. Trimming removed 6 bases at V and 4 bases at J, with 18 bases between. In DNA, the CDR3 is TGTGCCAGCAGCAACTGGGATGGAGTTTTCTATGGCTACACCTTC. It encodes CASSNWDGVFYGYTF.

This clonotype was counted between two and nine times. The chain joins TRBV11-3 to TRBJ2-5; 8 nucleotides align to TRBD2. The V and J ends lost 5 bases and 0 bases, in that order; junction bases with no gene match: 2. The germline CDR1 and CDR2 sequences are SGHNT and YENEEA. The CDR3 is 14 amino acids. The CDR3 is CASSRRGDQETQYF. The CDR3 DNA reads TGTGCCAGCAGCCGGCGGGGGGACCAAGAGACCCAGTACTTC.

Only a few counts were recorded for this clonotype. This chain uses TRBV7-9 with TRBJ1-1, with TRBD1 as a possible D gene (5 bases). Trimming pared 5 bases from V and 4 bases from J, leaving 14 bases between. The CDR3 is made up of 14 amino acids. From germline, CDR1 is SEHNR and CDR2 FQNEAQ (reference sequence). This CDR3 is CASSVIRDPTEAFF. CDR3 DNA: TGTGCCAGCAGCGTAATCCGGGACCCCACTGAAGCTTTCTTT.

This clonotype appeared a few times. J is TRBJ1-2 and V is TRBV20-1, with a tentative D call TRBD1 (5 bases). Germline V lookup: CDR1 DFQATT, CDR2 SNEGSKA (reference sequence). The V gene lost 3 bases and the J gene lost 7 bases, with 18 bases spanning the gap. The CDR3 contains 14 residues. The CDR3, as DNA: TGCAGTGCTAGCCTCATGGCTAGGGGAGGTGGCTACACCTTC. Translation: CSASLMARGGGYTF.

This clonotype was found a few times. The CDR3 reads CASMGGDVQETQYF. CDR3 coding DNA: TGTGCCAGCATGGGCGGGGACGTCCAAGAGACCCAGTACTTC. The V and J genes are TRBV2 and TRBJ2-5, with D possibly being TRBD2 (6 bases). Germline-derived CDR1 and CDR2 are SNHLY and FYNNEI. The CDR3 is 14 residues long. Between the trimmed V and J ends, which lost 7 bases and 1 base, there was a span of 13 bases.